Listed below are T cell receptor beta chains from one sample, sequenced in a study of blood T cell repertoires in COVID-19. Measured with immunoSEQ multiplex PCR; TCRdb has only the in-frame clones, and not every one. The sample lists approximately 140,000 clones, just over 85% seen once, with around 3.5% in the top ten. Sequencing input: peripheral blood. All receptors derive from a man in his 70s with acute or convalescent COVID-19. Each CDR3 is given with its conserved first and last residue. The D gene is left open where the match is weak. Not all rows give a size; the values are once, few, many and, for expanded clones, a class.

j_call d_call clone_size v_call cdr3_aa cdr3_nt
TRBJ2-7 TRBD2 once TRBV7-6 CASSLSQFLAGEDEQYF TGTGCCAGCAGCTTATCCCAGTTTCTAGCGGGAGAGGACGAGCAGTACTTC
TRBJ2-2 NA NA TRBV9 CASSVARGRADTGELFF TGTGCCAGCAGCGTAGCTAGGGGGAGGGCGGACACCGGGGAGCTGTTTTTT
TRBJ1-3 NA once TRBV5-1 CASSLVGVGYGNTIYF TGCGCCAGCAGCTTGGTGGGAGTAGGTTATGGAAACACCATATATTTT
TRBJ2-1 TRBD1 NA TRBV5-1 CASSLGAATGVDEQFF TGCGCCAGCAGCTTGGGGGCAGCCACAGGGGTCGATGAGCAGTTCTTC
TRBJ2-6 NA NA TRBV29-1 CSVYQAANVLTF TGCAGCGTCTATCAAGCGGCCAACGTCCTGACTTTC
TRBJ2-1 NA NA TRBV20-1 CSASLTVTYNEQFF TGCAGTGCTAGTTTGACAGTGACCTACAATGAGCAGTTCTTC
TRBJ2-1 NA NA TRBV5-1 CASSLPTEYEQFF TGCGCCAGCAGCCTACCGACAGAGTATGAGCAGTTCTTC
TRBJ1-5 TRBD1 NA TRBV6-5 CASSSTGVHQPQHF TGTGCCAGCAGCTCCACAGGGGTCCATCAGCCCCAGCATTTT
TRBJ2-1 TRBD2 NA TRBV28 CASSLLTSGRYNEQFF TGTGCCAGCAGTTTGTTGACTAGCGGGAGGTACAATGAGCAGTTCTTC
TRBJ2-3 NA once TRBV28 CASSLFGDTQYF TGTGCCAGCAGTTTATTCGGAGATACGCAGTATTTT
TRBJ2-7 NA NA TRBV9 CASSVGGEGSYEQYF TGTGCCAGCAGCGTAGGGGGTGAGGGATCCTACGAGCAGTACTTC
TRBJ1-4 TRBD1 NA TRBV28 CASSSLRDRGEKLFF TGTGCCAGCAGTTCCCTCCGGGACAGGGGTGAAAAACTGTTTTTT
TRBJ2-1 TRBD2 NA TRBV28 CASTEPGLANGNEQFF TGTGCCAGCACCGAACCGGGACTAGCGAATGGGAATGAGCAGTTCTTC
TRBJ2-5 TRBD1 NA TRBV24-1 CATSDSGTDKETQYF TGTGCCACCAGTGACTCCGGGACAGACAAAGAGACCCAGTACTTC
TRBJ2-5 TRBD2 NA TRBV5-1 CASSWGLAGEETQYF TGCGCCAGCAGCTGGGGACTAGCGGGAGAAGAGACCCAGTACTTC
TRBJ2-1 TRBD2 NA TRBV7-2 CASSLLTSGSNEQFF TGTGCCAGCAGCTTACTGACTAGCGGGAGCAATGAGCAGTTCTTC
TRBJ2-7 NA NA TRBV28 CASSWPLKSYEQYF TGTGCCAGCAGCTGGCCCCTGAAATCCTACGAGCAGTACTTC
TRBJ2-7 NA once TRBV6-4 CARRPRQAYEQYF TGTGCCAGACGACCGAGACAGGCCTACGAGCAGTACTTC
TRBJ2-7 NA NA TRBV27 CASSPSTPTVYEQYF TGTGCCAGCAGTCCCTCCACCCCCACAGTCTACGAGCAGTACTTC
TRBJ2-5 TRBD2 once TRBV11-3 CASSSLAGGQETQYF TGTGCCAGCAGCTCCCTAGCGGGAGGTCAAGAGACCCAGTACTTC
TRBJ1-2 NA few TRBV4-3 CASSQDAGGYYGYTF TGCGCCAGCAGCCAAGATGCGGGGGGCTACTATGGCTACACCTTC
TRBJ2-1 TRBD1 NA TRBV6-5 CASSKPGQGYNEQFF TGTGCCAGCAGCAAACCGGGACAGGGTTACAATGAGCAGTTCTTC
TRBJ2-3 TRBD2 NA TRBV5-4 CASSVLAGDGDTQYF TGTGCCAGCAGCGTACTAGCGGGAGATGGGGATACGCAGTATTTT
TRBJ2-1 NA once TRBV19 CASSMRDEQFF TGTGCCAGTAGTATGAGGGATGAGCAGTTCTTC
TRBJ1-4 NA NA TRBV9 CASTVGQTPNEKLFF TGTGCCAGCACAGTTGGACAAACCCCTAATGAAAAACTGTTTTTT
TRBJ2-2 NA NA TRBV25-1 CASSDFRNTGELFF TGTGCCAGCAGTGATTTTCGGAACACCGGGGAGCTGTTTTTT
TRBJ1-5 NA NA TRBV7-9 CASSFSAGQPQHF TGTGCCAGCAGCTTTTCTGCAGGTCAGCCCCAGCATTTT
TRBJ1-2 NA NA TRBV4-1 CASSQGVQGFYGYTF TGCGCCAGCAGCCAAGGGGTACAGGGTTTCTATGGCTACACCTTC
TRBJ2-2 NA NA TRBV11-1 CASRPGTSNTGELFF TGTGCCAGCAGACCCGGGACATCTAACACCGGGGAGCTGTTTTTT
TRBJ2-2 NA NA TRBV15 CATSRGAITGELFF TGTGCCACCAGCAGAGGGGCAATCACCGGGGAGCTGTTTTTT
TRBJ2-3 NA once TRBV4-3 CASSQFSRDTQYF TGCGCCAGCAGCCAATTCTCTAGAGATACGCAGTATTTT
TRBJ1-1 NA NA TRBV25-1 CASSEYSVNTEAFF TGTGCCAGCAGTGAATACTCGGTGAACACTGAAGCTTTCTTT
TRBJ1-1 NA NA TRBV28 CASSPYTGTRTEAFF TGTGCCAGCAGTCCCTATACAGGGACGAGGACTGAAGCTTTCTTT
TRBJ1-5 NA NA TRBV19 CASSITGENNQPQHF TGTGCCAGTAGTATTACAGGTGAGAACAATCAGCCCCAGCATTTT
TRBJ2-7 TRBD1 NA TRBV7-2 CASSPDRGIYEQYF TGTGCCAGCAGCCCCGACAGGGGAATCTACGAGCAGTACTTC
TRBJ2-1 TRBD2 NA TRBV14 CASSQAPAGVRNEQFF TGTGCCAGCAGCCAAGCCCCAGCGGGAGTAAGGAATGAGCAGTTCTTC
TRBJ2-7 NA NA TRBV5-5 CASSFLAGYEQYF TGTGCCAGCAGCTTTTTGGCAGGCTACGAGCAGTACTTC
TRBJ2-7 NA once TRBV28 CASSLGRAVRQYF TGTGCCAGCAGTTTGGGCAGGGCCGTGCGGCAGTACTTC
TRBJ1-1 NA NA TRBV7-6 CASSLQRDTEAFF TGTGCCAGCAGCTTACAGCGGGACACTGAAGCTTTCTTT